Below, 7 T cell receptor beta chains from the same sample are listed, as sequenced in a study of post-analysis software for immune sequencing data. Study observations and caveats: Roughly five TRBV segments appeared more often in patients than in controls, and TRBV5-6, TRBV5-1 and TRBV20-1 were among these.

Prepared TCR beta cDNA libraries contained unique molecular identifiers. TCRdb reanalysed the PCR reads using MiXCR and keeps one entry per CDR3 protein. The table shows 450,000 to 700,000 distinct CDR3 sequences, with about 40% occurring only once. For these TCRs, the target antigens are not known. The sequenced sample consisted of blood. These receptors all stem from a girl aged 10 to 17 with multiple sclerosis.

The chain joins TRBV6-4 to TRBJ2-3, with 9 bases identical to TRBD1. This CDR3 has 15 residues. In germline, CDR1 is MRHNA, CDR2 SNTAGT. J gave up 6 bases and V 6 bases, and 10 bases lay outside the gene matches. The CDR3 DNA reads as TGTGCCAGCAGGCAAACAGGGGGCCATAGGGATACGCAGTATTTT. Protein product: CASRQTGGHRDTQYF.

V usage is TRBV11-3 and J usage is TRBJ2-3; 10 bases fit TRBD1. J was trimmed by 3 bases and V by 5 bases; bases with no gene match: 11. Germline V gene lookup returns CDR1 SGHNT and CDR2 YENEEA. The CDR3 runs 17 residues. CDR3 sequence reads: CASSQERDRGLTDTQYF. In DNA form, the CDR3 reads TGTGCCAGCAGCCAAGAGCGGGACAGGGGATTGACAGATACGCAGTATTTT.

This clonotype was observed a single time. The CDR3, as DNA: TGCGCCAGCTCCGGGGGGCAGCACTACGAGCAGTACTTC. Amino acids: CASSGGQHYEQYF. This chain links TRBV5-1 with TRBJ2-7; tentatively, D is TRBD2 (7 bases). V lost 7 bases, J lost 3 bases, and 14 bases lay in between. The CDR3 covers 13 residues. From germline, CDR1 is SGHRS and CDR2 YFSETQ.

The rearrangement uses TRBV10-3 and TRBJ1-1, with D possibly being TRBD1 (5 bases). Trimming removed 2 bases at V and 6 bases at J, with 10 bases between. This CDR3 spans 13 amino acids. Looked up from germline, CDR1 is ENHRY and CDR2 is SYGVKD. CDR3 coding DNA: TGTGCCATCAGTGAGACAACAGGTGCTGAAGCTTTCTTT. Translating it yields CAISETTGAEAFF.

This clonotype was observed a handful of times. This rearrangement joins TRBV5-1 to TRBJ2-3, with 11 bases fitting TRBD2. The CDR3 loop spans 15 amino acids. Germline CDR1 and CDR2: SGHRS and YFSETQ. Trimming took 6 bases from V and 2 from J; bases not matched to a gene: 5. CDR3 amino acids: CASNQLAGDTDTQYF. As DNA, the CDR3 is TGCGCCAGCAATCAACTAGCGGGGGACACAGATACGCAGTATTTT.

This chain uses TRBV12-5 with TRBJ1-2; possibly TRBD1 for D (5 bases). Germline CDR1 LGHNT, CDR2 FRNRAP. The CDR3 contains 17 residues. V lost 2 bases and J lost 1, with 17 bases in between. CDR3 nucleotide sequence: TGTGCTAGTGGTTTGACTTCCAGGGACTTTGATAACTATGGCTACACCTTC. It specifies CASGLTSRDFDNYGYTF.

The chain is built from TRBV7-2 and TRBJ2-7, with 9 bases fitting TRBD1. Germline CDR1 SGHTA, CDR2 FQGNSA. This CDR3 contains 15 residues. V shed 5 bases, J shed 5 bases, and the junction held 10 bases outside the gene matches. The chain's CDR3 is CASSLPDRGDNEQYF. The CDR3 DNA is TGTGCCAGCAGCCTACCGGACAGGGGTGATAACGAGCAGTACTTC.